Shown below are 32 T cell receptor beta chains from a single sample sequenced in a study of neurological immune-mediated disorders. TCRdb reprocessed the 5' RACE reads via MiXCR and lists one record per CDR3 protein. Counted here are about 74,000 distinct CDR3 sequences, around 5.5% occurring once; the ten biggest clones make up less than 8%. Specimen: PBMCs. The receptors come from a man younger than 35 with multiple sclerosis.

This clonotype was detected ten times or more. The CDR3 sequence: CSASQREFQEQYF. The CDR3 DNA reads as TGCAGTGCTTCCCAGCGGGAGTTCCAGGAGCAGTACTTC. V gene TRBV20-1 combines with J gene TRBJ2-7, with 8 bases matching TRBD2. V shed 5 bases and J 7 bases; nucleotides not matched to a gene: 10. The CDR3 is 13 residues long. Germline CDR1 is DFQATT and CDR2 is SNEGSKA (reference sequence).

This clonotype came up many times. This chain links TRBV9 with TRBJ2-1, with a weak D call TRBD2 (5 bases). Trimming left V 4 bases short and J 5 bases short, with 13 bases between. The germline V gene has CDR1 SGDLS and CDR2 YYNGEE. This CDR3 contains 14 residues. CDR3 DNA sequence: TGTGCCAGCAGCCCCGGGCTAGCTCACAATGAGCAGTTCTTC. Translated, it gives CASSPGLAHNEQFF.

In its sample, this clonotype was seen many times. The J gene is TRBJ2-1, the V gene TRBV12-3 or TRBV12-4; 8 bases align to TRBD1. The CDR3 loop spans 13 amino acids. V shed 6 bases, J shed 8 bases, and the junction held 6 bases outside the gene matches. CDR3 in DNA: TGTGCCAGCAGCCCAGGGGGCTCCGATGAGCAGTTCTTC. This codes for CASSPGGSDEQFF.

This clonotype has ten or more counts. V usage is TRBV9 and J usage is TRBJ2-7, with 8 bases lining up with TRBD2. V lost 4 bases to trimming and J lost 3 bases; unmatched junction nucleotides: 6. The CDR3 loop spans 14 amino acids. The V gene's germline CDR1 is SGDLS and CDR2 YYNGEE. CDR3 DNA sequence: TGTGCCAGCAGCCCACGAACTAGCGGCTACGAGCAGTACTTC. This gives the protein CASSPRTSGYEQYF.

There are many counts of this clonotype. J is TRBJ2-5 and V is TRBV7-2, with TRBD2 matching over 14 bases. This CDR3 comprises 17 residues. Germline loops: CDR1 SGHTA, CDR2 FQGNSA. The J segment lost 4 bases and the V segment lost 7 bases, leaving 11 bases of the junction unmatched. The CDR3 here is CASTPFRTSGRRETQYF. The CDR3 nucleotides read TGTGCCAGCACCCCATTTCGGACTAGCGGGAGGCGAGAGACCCAGTACTTC.

This clonotype has just a few counts. The chain couples TRBV12-3 or TRBV12-4 to TRBJ2-7; perhaps TRBD2 as D (5 bases). CDR3 size: 16 residues. The ends were cut back, 4 bases at V and 0 bases at J, with 16 bases in the middle. DNA of the CDR3: TGTGCCAGCAGTTCACTCTGGACGGGGAGCTCCTACGAGCAGTACTTC. Protein product: CASSSLWTGSSYEQYF.

This clonotype was seen repeatedly, ten times or more. V gene TRBV20-1 combines with J gene TRBJ1-5; 9 nucleotides match TRBD1. V shed 7 bases and J 4 bases; nucleotides not matched to a gene: 8. The V gene's germline CDR1 is DFQATT and CDR2 SNEGSKA (reference sequence). This CDR3 region has 14 residues. The CDR3, as DNA: TGCAGTGTTTCTCACAGGGGGCGGAATCAGCCCCAGCATTTT. This codes for CSVSHRGRNQPQHF.

This clonotype was observed many times. The V and J genes are TRBV5-1 and TRBJ2-1; D could derive from TRBD1 or TRBD2 (5 bases each). CDR3 length: 14 amino acids. Trimming cost V 0 bases and J 5 bases, with 9 bases left between them. Germline V lookup: CDR1 SGHRS, CDR2 YFSETQ. This CDR3 reads CASSLGDRNNEQFF. The CDR3 bases are TGCGCCAGCAGCTTGGGGGACCGTAACAATGAGCAGTTCTTC.

This clonotype was counted many times. The gene calls are TRBV5-5 and TRBJ2-5; TRBD2 is a possible D gene (5 bases). CDR1 and CDR2 (germline): SGHKS, YYEKEE (reference sequence). The V gene lost 6 bases and the J gene lost 5 bases, with 14 bases spanning the gap. This CDR3 comprises 13 residues. The CDR3 DNA reads TGTGCCAGCACCCAGAATTCGGGGGAGACCCAGTACTTC. Translating gives CASTQNSGETQYF.

This clonotype was seen repeatedly, ten times or more. The rearrangement uses TRBV5-1 and TRBJ1-1; D gene uncertain. The CDR3 consists of 16 residues. The germline CDR1 and CDR2 sequences are SGHRS and YFSETQ. Trimming took 4 bases from V and 4 from J, leaving 20 bases between them. Here the CDR3 reads CASSRDRPGLGTEAFF. The CDR3 bases are TGCGCCAGCAGCCGAGATAGACCAGGACTTGGCACTGAAGCTTTCTTT.

This clonotype was observed at least ten times. This chain links TRBV20-1 with TRBJ1-6; 9 nucleotides agree with TRBD1. Germline V lookup: CDR1 DFQATT, CDR2 SNEGSKA (reference sequence). After removal of 3 bases from V and 7 bases from J, the junction contained 4 bases not matched to a gene. The CDR3 spans 14 residues. CDR3 region: CSASTGGVNSPLHF. CDR3 coding DNA: TGCAGTGCTAGTACAGGGGGCGTAAATTCACCCCTCCACTTT.

By proportion, this clonotype is medium-sized. The chain has TRBV7-2 and TRBJ2-3; D is ambiguous. The V end lost 5 bases, the J end lost 0 bases, and 12 bases lay between the germline ends. CDR3 length equals 15 residues. Germline-derived CDR1 and CDR2 are SGHTA and FQGNSA. The CDR3 DNA follows: TGTGCCAGCAGCCAATTTCCTTCTAGCACAGATACGCAGTATTTT. The encoded protein is CASSQFPSSTDTQYF. Full variable domain (missing parts from reference TRBV7-2 and TRBJ2-3): GAGVSQSPSNKVTEKGKDVELRCDPISGHTALYWYRQSLGQGLEFLIYFQGNSAPDKSGLPSDRFSAERTGGSVSTLTIQRTQQEDSAVYLCASSQFPSSTDTQYFGPGTRLTVL.

This clonotype was counted ten times or more. The rearrangement links TRBV14 to TRBJ2-3; 8 bases match TRBD2. The CDR3 runs 15 residues. Germline CDR1 reads SGHDN; CDR2 reads FVKESK. Trimming cost V 4 bases and J 2 bases; bases outside gene matches: 5. This CDR3 reads CASSPSGSLTDTQYF. In DNA form, the CDR3 reads TGTGCCAGCAGCCCGAGCGGGAGCCTCACAGATACGCAGTATTTT.

This clonotype appeared many times. The V and J genes are TRBV28 and TRBJ2-7; TRBD2 might be the D (6 bases). The CDR3 is made up of 14 amino acids. The V and J ends lost 6 bases and 0 bases respectively, with 12 bases between them. From germline, CDR1 is MDHEN and CDR2 SYDVKM. The CDR3 loop is CASSQAGRSYEQYF. The CDR3 coding sequence is TGTGCCAGCAGCCAAGCGGGCCGCTCCTACGAGCAGTACTTC.

This clonotype was counted many times. V is TRBV7-3 and J is TRBJ1-2; possible D gene TRBD1, 5 bases. This CDR3 comprises 14 residues. Trimming shortened V by 2 bases and J by 8 bases, and 15 bases separated the two germline ends. Germline loops: CDR1 SGHTA, CDR2 FQGTGA. CDR3 coding DNA: TGTGCCAGCAGCTTACCCCAGAGGGGCAGAGGCTACACCTTC. It yields the protein CASSLPQRGRGYTF.

This clonotype was counted only a few times. A much larger clone sits a single nucleotide away, making a read error possible. This chain links TRBV5-1 with TRBJ2-4; TRBD2 is a possible D gene (5 bases). The CDR3 spans 15 residues. The ends were cut back, 0 bases at V and 6 bases at J, with 13 bases in the middle. Germline V lookup: CDR1 SGHRS, CDR2 YFSETQ. CDR3 amino acids: CASSLARDGGNIQYF. The CDR3 region has the DNA TGCGCCAGCAGCTTGGCCCGGGATGGCGGAAACATTCAGTACTTC.

This clonotype has ten or more counts. The J gene is TRBJ2-3, the V gene TRBV5-6, with no clear D. The V end was cut by 9 bases, the J end by 2 bases, with 16 bases between. The CDR3 loop spans 14 amino acids. Per germline, CDR1 SGHDT and CDR2 YYEEEE. This CDR3 reads CATAKWRFTDTQYF. The DNA of the CDR3 is TGTGCCACGGCTAAATGGCGGTTCACAGATACGCAGTATTTT.

Many counts were recorded for this clonotype. This rearrangement joins TRBV7-2 to TRBJ1-2, with D possibly matching TRBD1 (5 bases). The CDR3 is 14 amino acids. V lost 2 bases to trimming and J lost 3 bases, with 10 bases between them. Germline loops: CDR1 SGHTA, CDR2 FQGNSA. This CDR3 reads CASSLSRGDYGYTF. CDR3 in DNA: TGTGCCAGCAGCTTATCACGGGGCGACTATGGCTACACCTTC.

This clonotype was recorded once. Given a much more abundant clone one base away, this may be a read error. The conserved closing phenylalanine or tryptophan is absent in this CDR3, likely reflecting a read error. The chain employs TRBV20-1 and TRBJ2-4, with 7 nucleotides matching TRBD1. Germline trimming cut 7 bases from V and 9 bases from J; bases unmatched to any gene: 6. The CDR3 loop spans 11 amino acids. Germline V gene lookup returns CDR1 DFQATT and CDR2 SNEGSKA (reference sequence). CDR3 sequence: CSGVQGSIQYC. The CDR3 DNA reads as TGCAGTGGAGTACAGGGGAGCATTCAGTACTGC.

The chain recombines TRBV7-6 with TRBJ2-3; D is perhaps TRBD1 (5 bases). CDR1 is SGHVS and CDR2 is FNYEAQ in the germline V gene. The CDR3 extends over 15 amino acids. Between the trimmed V and J ends, which lost 4 bases and 2 bases, there was a span of 13 bases. The CDR3 DNA reads TGTGCCAGCAGCTCAGGGCGGTTCTTCACAGATACGCAGTATTTT. Translating gives CASSSGRFFTDTQYF.

This clonotype was seen at least ten times. V and J are TRBV12-3 or TRBV12-4 and TRBJ2-3; unclear D gene. V was cut by 6 bases and J by 6 bases, with 16 bases left in between. CDR3 length equals 14 residues. The DNA for the CDR3 is TGTGCCAGCAGCCTTTTGTCCCTCGCGGATACGCAGTATTTT. It encodes CASSLLSLADTQYF.

This clonotype appeared many times. The chain carries TRBV29-1 and TRBJ2-3; D assignment may be TRBD1 or TRBD2 (5 bases each). V lost 7 bases, J lost 2 bases, and 13 bases lay in between. This CDR3 comprises 13 residues. Germline CDR1 is SQVTM and CDR2 is ANQGSEA. CDR3 loop: CSDPGPVTDTQYF. The CDR3 DNA sequence: TGCAGCGATCCGGGACCAGTCACAGATACGCAGTATTTT.

This clonotype was found many times. The chain recombines TRBV7-2 with TRBJ2-1, with D possibly TRBD2 on 5 matching bases. V was trimmed by 0 bases and J by 3 bases, leaving 9 bases between them. In germline, CDR1 is SGHTA, CDR2 FQGNSA. The CDR3 contains 15 residues. In DNA form, the CDR3 reads TGTGCCAGCAGCTTAGCCGGAGGCGACTACAATGAGCAGTTCTTC. The encoded protein is CASSLAGGDYNEQFF.

At least ten counts were recorded for this clonotype. The genes are TRBV20-1 and TRBJ2-3; TRBD2 matches at 10 bases. The V gene's germline CDR1 is DFQATT and CDR2 SNEGSKA (reference sequence). This CDR3 contains 13 residues. V lost 6 bases to trimming and J lost 1 base; unmatched junction nucleotides: 1. This chain's CDR3 is CSAGTSGTDTQYF. The CDR3, as DNA: TGCAGTGCGGGGACTAGCGGCACAGATACGCAGTATTTT.

This clonotype appeared many times. The chain is built from TRBV27 and TRBJ1-5; D remains unclear. This CDR3 contains 13 residues. Germline loops: CDR1 MNHEY, CDR2 SMNVEV (reference sequence). Trimming stripped 4 bases from V and 7 bases from J, with 11 bases between. The CDR3 DNA is TGTGCCAGCAGTTCTGCGAATAGGCAGCCCCAGCATTTT. Translated: CASSSANRQPQHF.

This clonotype was seen many times. This sequence joins TRBV7-9 and TRBJ2-3, with 13 bases matching TRBD2. Germline CDR1 and CDR2: SEHNR and FQNEAQ (reference sequence). V shed 6 bases and J 4 bases; nucleotides not matched to a gene: 13. The CDR3 length is 18 residues. The CDR3 DNA reads TGTGCCAGCAGGCAGCGGACTAGCGGGAGATGGGTCCCAGATACGCAGTATTTT. Its translation: CASRQRTSGRWVPDTQYF.

This clonotype appeared a few times. The J gene is TRBJ2-7, the V gene TRBV28, with D unresolved. Germline V CDR1 and CDR2: MDHEN, SYDVKM. The CDR3 loop spans 15 amino acids. V was cut by 2 bases and J by 5 bases, with 16 bases left in between. This CDR3 reads CASSLKTRISNEQYF. The CDR3 DNA reads TGTGCCAGCAGTTTAAAGACGAGAATCTCTAACGAGCAGTACTTC.

Many counts were recorded for this clonotype. The chain couples TRBV7-2 to TRBJ2-7, with TRBD2 matching 10 bases. The trim removed 5 bases at V and 3 bases at J, leaving 4 bases unmatched. This CDR3 has 14 residues. Looked up from germline, CDR1 is SGHTA and CDR2 is FQGNSA. The CDR3 here is CASSPGLANYEQYF. DNA of the CDR3: TGTGCCAGCAGCCCGGGACTAGCGAACTACGAGCAGTACTTC. The full variable domain, with the rest looked up from reference TRBV7-2 and TRBJ2-7, is GAGVSQSPSNKVTEKGKDVELRCDPISGHTALYWYRQSLGQGLEFLIYFQGNSAPDKSGLPSDRFSAERTGGSVSTLTIQRTQQEDSAVYLCASSPGLANYEQYFGPGTRLTVT.

This clonotype was seen at least ten times. The rearrangement links TRBV20-1 to TRBJ1-2, with D hard to call. CDR3 length equals 12 residues. From germline, CDR1 is DFQATT and CDR2 SNEGSKA (reference sequence). V was pared by 2 bases and J by 4 bases, with 8 bases between. CDR3 region: CSARPSSYGYTF. CDR3 DNA: TGCAGTGCTAGACCTTCTAGCTATGGCTACACCTTC.

This clonotype was counted ten times or more. The CDR3: CASSQFRRETQYF. Here the CDR3 DNA reads TGTGCCAGCAGCCAGTTCAGGAGGGAGACCCAGTACTTC. This chain joins TRBV4-2 and TRBJ2-5; possibly TRBD2 for D (5 bases). Germline V CDR1 and CDR2: LGHNA, YNFKEQ. The CDR3 is 13 amino acids. Trimming stripped 3 bases from V and 5 bases from J, with 10 bases between.

Ten or more counts support this clonotype. The chain has TRBV3-1 and TRBJ1-1, with D uncertain. Germline V gives CDR1 LGHDT, CDR2 YNNKEL (reference sequence). V dropped 1 base and J dropped 1 base, with 4 bases sitting between them. The CDR3 is made up of 13 amino acids. The CDR3: CASSQVKNTEAFF. In nucleotides, the CDR3 is TGTGCCAGCAGCCAAGTAAAGAACACTGAAGCTTTCTTT.

This clonotype was counted ten times or more. The chain joins TRBV6-6 to TRBJ1-5; D unclear. Per the germline V gene, CDR1 is MNHNY and CDR2 is SVGAGI (reference sequence). This CDR3 region has 14 residues. The V and J ends lost 6 bases and 1 base respectively, with 10 bases between them. CDR3 in amino acids: CASSTTTSNQPQHF. As DNA, the CDR3 is TGTGCCAGCAGCACGACCACGAGCAATCAGCCCCAGCATTTT.